Here is one T cell receptor beta chain with its context. The antigen is unknown. 13 Jbeta primers and 60 Vbeta primers were used for the PCR. The method was immunoSEQ multiplex PCR; TCRdb's version includes in-frame clones alone and lacks a portion of them. The sample carries about 130,000 clones, nearly 85% recorded once. V lost 5 bases and J 6 bases, leaving 21 bases between the germline ends. The CDR3 is 15 residues long. Germline V CDR1 and CDR2: GTSNPN, SVGIG (reference sequence). These data originate in a study of cytomegalovirus exposure and HLA in healthy donors. The study's findings and limits: In vitro data verified a few CMV-associated chains as specific for CMV antigens. Accurate HLA-A and HLA-B prediction from TCR beta sequences was reported for most subjects. Rare TCR sequences predominated, though certain public TCRs were found in many donors.

This receptor was obtained from a boy younger than 18 in good health and CMV-seronegative. The genes are TRBV30 and TRBJ2-3; D might be TRBD1 (6 bases). The specimen sequenced was PBMCs. The CDR3 spells CAWGVGAGRGDTQYF. CDR3 sequence (DNA): TGTGCCTGGGGGGTGGGGGCAGGGCGCGGTGATACGCAGTATTTT.